This T cell receptor (beta chain) derives from a study of blood T cell repertoires in COVID-19. Germline CDR1 SGHRS, CDR2 YFSETQ. Trimming cost V 7 bases and J 0 bases, with 17 bases left between them. CDR3 length: 15 amino acids. This clone was recorded only once. Repertoires were generated with immunoSEQ multiplex PCR, while TCRdb's copy carries only in-frame clones and drops some. The sample carries about 220,000 clones, approximately 86% recorded once. The sample comprised peripheral blood. The chain carries TRBV5-1 and TRBJ2-7, with D possibly matching TRBD2 (6 bases). The TCR comes from a woman aged 45-59 years with COVID-19, enrolled during active disease. The CDR3 reads CASAVEGRSSYEQYF. The DNA for the CDR3 is TGCGCCAGCGCGGTTGAGGGGAGGAGCTCCTACGAGCAGTACTTC.